These T cell receptor beta chains were read from a single sample in a study of beta chain features in type 1 diabetes. Produced via immunoSEQ multiplex PCR; TCRdb's table is partial and in-frame only. This table holds around 650,000 clones, around 11% found once. Sample: naive CD4+ T cells from blood. The receptors stem from a man under 40 with type 1 diabetes. CDR3s include the opening cysteine and the closing phenylalanine or tryptophan. The D gene is left open where the match is weak. The size of a clone is reported for some rows only, either as once, few or many, or as a class for expanded clones.

abundance: few; j_gene: TRBJ2-5; v_gene: TRBV7-2; d_gene: NA; CDR3aa: CASSLIGSQETQYF; CDR3nt: TGTGCCAGCAGCTTAATCGGCAGCCAAGAGACCCAGTACTTC
abundance: NA; j_gene: TRBJ2-1; v_gene: TRBV12-5; d_gene: TRBD2; CDR3aa: CASGLVLGLGDNEQFF; CDR3nt: TGTGCTAGTGGTTTGGTACTAGGACTAGGGGACAATGAGCAGTTCTTC
abundance: NA; j_gene: TRBJ2-2; v_gene: TRBV29-1; d_gene: NA; CDR3aa: CSVALVTGELFF; CDR3nt: TGCAGCGTTGCACTAGTAACCGGGGAGCTGTTTTTT
abundance: few; j_gene: TRBJ2-7; v_gene: TRBV4-3; d_gene: TRBD1; CDR3aa: CASSQDRDSSYEQYF; CDR3nt: TGCGCCAGCAGCCAGGATCGGGACAGCTCCTACGAGCAGTACTTC
abundance: NA; j_gene: TRBJ2-1; v_gene: TRBV29-1; d_gene: TRBD2; CDR3aa: CSVPLAGVYNEQFF; CDR3nt: TGCAGCGTACCACTAGCGGGGGTTTACAATGAGCAGTTCTTC
abundance: NA; j_gene: TRBJ1-5; v_gene: TRBV30; d_gene: NA; CDR3aa: CAWSVTSPNQPQHF; CDR3nt: TGTGCCTGGAGTGTGACAAGTCCTAATCAGCCCCAGCATTTT
abundance: few; j_gene: TRBJ1-6; v_gene: TRBV7-2; d_gene: TRBD1; CDR3aa: CASSSYRGMGNSPLHF; CDR3nt: TGTGCCAGCAGCTCTTACAGGGGCATGGGGAATTCACCCCTCCACTTT
abundance: few; j_gene: TRBJ1-6; v_gene: TRBV10-3; d_gene: NA; CDR3aa: CAISESEDSPLHF; CDR3nt: TGTGCCATCAGTGAGTCCGAAGATTCACCCCTCCACTTT
abundance: few; j_gene: TRBJ2-3; v_gene: TRBV5-1; d_gene: NA; CDR3aa: CATTDSTDTQYF; CDR3nt: TGCGCCACCACGGACAGCACAGATACGCAGTATTTT
abundance: NA; j_gene: TRBJ2-1; v_gene: TRBV10-3; d_gene: NA; CDR3aa: CAISEVVQGNEQFF; CDR3nt: TGTGCCATCAGTGAGGTCGTACAGGGCAATGAGCAGTTCTTC
abundance: NA; j_gene: TRBJ2-7; v_gene: TRBV7-2; d_gene: TRBD2; CDR3aa: CASSLSGGEYEQYF; CDR3nt: TGTGCCAGCAGCTTAAGCGGGGGGGAGTACGAGCAGTACTTC
abundance: NA; j_gene: TRBJ1-2; v_gene: TRBV7-9; d_gene: NA; CDR3aa: CASTPTREDYGYTF; CDR3nt: TGTGCCAGCACCCCAACGAGGGAGGACTATGGCTACACCTTC
abundance: NA; j_gene: TRBJ2-5; v_gene: TRBV11-2; d_gene: TRBD2; CDR3aa: CASSPPLGILAGKQETQYF; CDR3nt: TGTGCCAGCAGCCCTCCATTAGGGATTCTAGCGGGAAAACAAGAGACCCAGTACTTC
abundance: NA; j_gene: TRBJ1-2; v_gene: TRBV9; d_gene: NA; CDR3aa: CASSQRGSGSGGYTF; CDR3nt: TGTGCCAGCAGCCAAAGAGGTTCAGGCTCGGGAGGCTACACCTTC
abundance: few; j_gene: TRBJ1-4; v_gene: TRBV5-1; d_gene: NA; CDR3aa: CASSSATGRNEKLFF; CDR3nt: TGCGCCAGCAGCTCAGCGACAGGAAGAAATGAAAAACTGTTTTTT
abundance: NA; j_gene: TRBJ2-7; v_gene: TRBV4-3; d_gene: NA; CDR3aa: CASSMNSGRSWEQYF; CDR3nt: TGCGCCAGCAGTATGAATTCAGGGAGGTCTTGGGAGCAGTACTTC
abundance: NA; j_gene: TRBJ2-2; v_gene: TRBV2; d_gene: TRBD2; CDR3aa: CASSESGGNTGELFF; CDR3nt: TGTGCCAGCAGTGAAAGCGGGGGGAACACCGGGGAGCTGTTTTTT
abundance: NA; j_gene: TRBJ1-3; v_gene: TRBV29-1; d_gene: NA; CDR3aa: CSVYGVSSGNTIYF; CDR3nt: TGCAGCGTTTATGGCGTGAGCTCTGGAAACACCATATATTTT
abundance: few; j_gene: TRBJ2-5; v_gene: TRBV23-1; d_gene: NA; CDR3aa: CASSPTSTILGQETQYF; CDR3nt: TGCGCCAGCAGTCCAACTTCGACAATCTTGGGGCAAGAGACCCAGTACTTC
abundance: few; j_gene: TRBJ2-3; v_gene: TRBV4-2; d_gene: NA; CDR3aa: CASSQQVADTQYF; CDR3nt: TGTGCCAGCAGTCAGCAGGTGGCAGATACGCAGTATTTT
abundance: NA; j_gene: TRBJ2-7; v_gene: TRBV29-1; d_gene: NA; CDR3aa: CSVAEYEQYF; CDR3nt: TGCAGCGTTGCTGAGTACGAGCAGTACTTC
abundance: NA; j_gene: TRBJ1-6; v_gene: TRBV9; d_gene: NA; CDR3aa: CASSVDPENNSPLHF; CDR3nt: TGTGCCAGCAGCGTAGACCCGGAGAATAATTCACCCCTCCACTTT
abundance: NA; j_gene: TRBJ1-6; v_gene: TRBV6-5; d_gene: TRBD1; CDR3aa: CASSSDRGRNSPLHF; CDR3nt: TGTGCCAGCAGTTCAGACAGGGGTAGGAATTCACCCCTCCACTTT
abundance: few; j_gene: TRBJ2-7; v_gene: TRBV7-2; d_gene: NA; CDR3aa: CASSAGQFVAYEQYF; CDR3nt: TGTGCCAGCAGCGCAGGACAGTTTGTGGCCTACGAGCAGTACTTC
abundance: few; j_gene: TRBJ2-7; v_gene: TRBV28; d_gene: TRBD2; CDR3aa: CASVSGGSSYEQYF; CDR3nt: TGTGCCAGCGTTAGCGGGGGATCATCCTACGAGCAGTACTTC
abundance: NA; j_gene: TRBJ2-7; v_gene: TRBV9; d_gene: NA; CDR3aa: CASTVVRTPPENYEQYF; CDR3nt: TGTGCCAGCACCGTGGTAAGGACCCCACCTGAAAACTACGAGCAGTACTTC
abundance: few; j_gene: TRBJ2-1; v_gene: TRBV4-3; d_gene: NA; CDR3aa: CASSQDVAGRRYNEQFF; CDR3nt: TGCGCCAGCAGCCAAGATGTGGCAGGGAGAAGGTACAATGAGCAGTTCTTC
abundance: few; j_gene: TRBJ1-1; v_gene: TRBV9; d_gene: NA; CDR3aa: CASSVAGTSDTEAFF; CDR3nt: TGTGCCAGCAGCGTAGCTGGGACATCCGACACTGAAGCTTTCTTT
abundance: few; j_gene: TRBJ1-2; v_gene: TRBV9; d_gene: NA; CDR3aa: CASSVDRPNYGYTF; CDR3nt: TGTGCCAGCAGCGTAGACCGTCCTAACTATGGCTACACCTTC
abundance: NA; j_gene: TRBJ2-7; v_gene: TRBV29-1; d_gene: TRBD1; CDR3aa: CSVVKDRGYEQYF; CDR3nt: TGCAGCGTTGTAAAAGACAGGGGATACGAGCAGTACTTC
abundance: once; j_gene: TRBJ2-2; v_gene: TRBV19; d_gene: NA; CDR3aa: CASYLHNTGELFF; CDR3nt: TGTGCCAGTTACCTACACAACACCGGGGAGCTGTTTTTT
abundance: few; j_gene: TRBJ1-2; v_gene: TRBV25-1; d_gene: TRBD1; CDR3aa: CASSLLGTGGMDGYTF; CDR3nt: TGTGCCAGCAGTCTCCTCGGGACAGGGGGCATGGATGGCTACACCTTC
abundance: few; j_gene: TRBJ1-2; v_gene: TRBV7-2; d_gene: NA; CDR3aa: CASSPSGRMGYTF; CDR3nt: TGTGCCAGCAGCCCAAGTGGTAGGATGGGCTACACCTTC
abundance: NA; j_gene: TRBJ1-5; v_gene: TRBV4-2; d_gene: NA; CDR3aa: CASSPDTGYSNQPQHF; CDR3nt: TGTGCCAGCAGCCCGGACACCGGATATAGCAATCAGCCCCAGCATTTT
abundance: few; j_gene: TRBJ1-1; v_gene: TRBV5-1; d_gene: TRBD1; CDR3aa: CASSTPGQRNTEAFF; CDR3nt: TGCGCCAGCAGCACACCGGGACAGCGGAACACTGAAGCTTTCTTT
abundance: few; j_gene: TRBJ2-7; v_gene: TRBV18; d_gene: NA; CDR3aa: CASSPPAYLSSEQYF; CDR3nt: TGTGCCAGCTCACCACCAGCATACCTGTCTTCCGAGCAGTACTTC
abundance: few; j_gene: TRBJ2-7; v_gene: TRBV5-1; d_gene: TRBD1; CDR3aa: CASSPRDRGYEQYF; CDR3nt: TGCGCCAGCAGCCCACGGGACAGGGGCTACGAGCAGTACTTC
abundance: NA; j_gene: TRBJ2-1; v_gene: TRBV5-1; d_gene: TRBD1; CDR3aa: CASRSDREKFF; CDR3nt: TGCGCCAGCAGATCGGACAGGGAGAAGTTCTTC
abundance: few; j_gene: TRBJ1-3; v_gene: TRBV13; d_gene: NA; CDR3aa: CASSPDPSGHLSGNTIYF; CDR3nt: TGTGCCAGCAGCCCAGACCCGTCGGGACACCTCTCTGGAAACACCATATATTTT
abundance: NA; j_gene: TRBJ2-5; v_gene: TRBV5-4; d_gene: NA; CDR3aa: CASSSKLAETQYF; CDR3nt: TGTGCCAGCAGTTCTAAACTGGCGGAGACCCAGTACTTC
abundance: few; j_gene: TRBJ1-5; v_gene: TRBV19; d_gene: TRBD1; CDR3aa: CASSKMGQGGNQPQHF; CDR3nt: TGTGCCAGTAGTAAGATGGGACAGGGTGGCAATCAGCCCCAGCATTTT